The clone carrying this T cell receptor beta chain has only a few counts. Its antigen is not known. The record originates from a study of cytomegalovirus exposure and HLA in healthy donors. Overall study context: Samples from HLA-typed donors yielded around 79 million unique TCRs in an early data release.

Study-wide findings and caveats: An analysis that was carried out later associated 16,951 TCR beta sequences with HLA alleles at 0.05 false discovery rate. The study flagged approximately 180 TCR beta chains as cytomegalovirus-associated.

The CDR3 is 14 amino acids. Trimming took 0 bases from V and 4 from J, leaving 10 bases between them. Germline-derived CDR1 and CDR2 are SGHNT and YYREEE (reference sequence). The PCR used 60 Vbeta and 13 Jbeta primers. Assay used: immunoSEQ multiplex PCR; TCRdb lists only in-frame clones, some missing. Here the sample spans fewer than 200,000 clones, 81% being singletons. The chain recombines TRBV5-4 with TRBJ1-1; unclear D gene. This TCR was recovered from a woman in her thirties in good health and CMV-seronegative. Sequencing was carried out using PBMCs. Written as DNA, the CDR3 is TGTGCCAGCAGCTTGGTCCACACCAGCACTGAAGCTTTCTTT. Translated, it gives CASSLVHTSTEAFF.